This record covers a single T cell receptor (beta chain). Methods used by the authors: Reference gene primer amplification in the assay estimated nucleated cell counts. Profiling relied on immunoSEQ multiplex PCR, and the TCRdb table lists in-frame clones only, not all of them. V and J calls and clone size are given by that table; D and trimming were obtained from the DNA. This table holds 95,000 to 150,000 clones, roughly 88% found once. The data derive from a study of blood T cell repertoires in COVID-19. The overall study: Acute and convalescent COVID-19 specimens originated in the United States, Italy and Spain. T cells, B-cell-depleted T cells, or PBMCs supplied cDNA or gDNA.

CDR1 is MGHRA and CDR2 is YSYEKL in the germline V gene. This CDR3 spans 17 amino acids. V gave up 0 bases and J gave up 2 bases; unmatched junction bases: 8. The material sequenced was peripheral blood. This sequence joins TRBV4-1 and TRBJ1-2; 8 bases are a match to TRBD1. The sequence was collected from a man aged 35-49 years with acute or convalescent COVID-19. For the CDR3, the DNA is TGCGCCAGCAGCCAAGATAGAGTCTACAGGGGGAACTATGGCTACACCTTC. It encodes CASSQDRVYRGNYGYTF.